This T cell receptor beta chain derives from a study of blood T cell repertoires in COVID-19. Overall study: Material from acute and convalescent COVID-19 was sourced from the United States, Italy and Spain. From T cells, B-cell-depleted T cells, or PBMCs came the material, which was cDNA or gDNA.

As originally analysed: Amplification of reference gene primers provided the estimated nucleated cell counts. Libraries were prepared by immunoSEQ multiplex PCR; TCRdb keeps only in-frame clonotypes and omits some of them. V and J calls and clone size are those listed in that table; D and trimming were worked out from the DNA. This sample carries some 250,000 clones, 70% to 90% of them seen once, and the ten largest clones take less than 2.5%. The CDR3 contains 13 residues. Between the trimmed V and J ends, which lost 0 bases and 7 bases, there was a span of 9 bases. Germline CDR1 reads MNHEY; CDR2 reads SVGAGI. Clinical history reported by participants formed the basis on which cohorts were assigned.

This chain joins TRBV6-5 and TRBJ1-2; no clear D. The material sequenced was PBMCs or T cells enriched from blood (not recorded which). This TCR was recovered from a woman in her forties or fifties who had recovered from COVID-19. CDR3 protein: CASSYSGGFGYTF. As DNA, the CDR3 is TGTGCCAGCAGTTACTCGGGAGGCTTTGGCTACACCTTC.